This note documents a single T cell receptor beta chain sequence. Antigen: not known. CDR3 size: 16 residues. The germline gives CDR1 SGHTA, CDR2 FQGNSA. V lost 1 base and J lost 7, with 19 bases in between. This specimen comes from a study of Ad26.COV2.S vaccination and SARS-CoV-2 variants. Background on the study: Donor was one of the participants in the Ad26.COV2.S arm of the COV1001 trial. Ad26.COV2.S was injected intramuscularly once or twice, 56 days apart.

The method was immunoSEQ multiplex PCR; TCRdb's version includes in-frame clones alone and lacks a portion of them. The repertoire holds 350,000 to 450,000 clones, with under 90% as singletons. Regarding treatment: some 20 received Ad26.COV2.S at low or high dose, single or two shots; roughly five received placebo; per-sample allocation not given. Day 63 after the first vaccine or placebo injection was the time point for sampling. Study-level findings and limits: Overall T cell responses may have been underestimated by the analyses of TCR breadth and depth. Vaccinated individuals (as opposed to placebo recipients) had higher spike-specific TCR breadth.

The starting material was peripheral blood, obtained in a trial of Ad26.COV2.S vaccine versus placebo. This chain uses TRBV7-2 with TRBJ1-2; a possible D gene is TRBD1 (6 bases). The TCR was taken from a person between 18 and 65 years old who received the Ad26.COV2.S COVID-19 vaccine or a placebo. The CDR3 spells CASSLGGTRAIGGYTF. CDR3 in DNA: TGTGCCAGCAGCTTAGGCGGGACACGCGCTATAGGTGGCTACACCTTC.